The 28 T cell receptor beta chains given below trace back to one sample, sequenced in a study of blood T cell repertoires in COVID-19 (dated by TCRdb to about 2020). The library was prepared using the immunoSEQ multiplex PCR assay. TCRdb stores this immuneACCESS table with in-frame sequences only. Part of the clones is absent; in the studies checked, under half of the shortfall reflects unresolved V genes, and no reason is known for the rest. The sample yields some 89,000 clones; more than 75% were counted once. Of the sample, roughly 14% falls within the top ten clones. Sequenced: peripheral blood. The receptors here all came from a human donor in a cohort sampled during active COVID-19.

This chain uses TRBV27 with TRBJ2-2; TRBD2 is a possible D gene (6 bases). The CDR3 is 16 residues long. Germline V CDR1 and CDR2: MNHEY, SMNVEV (reference sequence). Trimming shortened V by 1 base and J by 0 bases, and 9 bases separated the two germline ends. CDR3 DNA sequence: TGTGCCAGCAGTTTATTGGGAGGTCCGAACACCGGGGAGCTGTTTTTT. Its translation: CASSLLGGPNTGELFF.

V gene TRBV3-1 (or the pseudogene TRBV3-2) combines with J gene TRBJ2-7, with 8 bases lining up with TRBD1. Germline loops: CDR1 LGHDT, CDR2 YNNKEL (reference sequence). This CDR3 is built from 15 residues. With 1 base clipped from V and 5 bases from J, the junction kept 7 bases outside the gene matches. CDR3 loop: CASSQGAVTGDEQYF. The CDR3 nucleotides are TGTGCCAGCAGCCAAGGGGCCGTGACAGGGGACGAGCAGTACTTC.

The chain combines TRBV5-6 with TRBJ2-1, with D perhaps matching TRBD2 (5 bases). Trimming stripped 1 base from V and 7 bases from J, with 15 bases between. Germline V gene sequence: CDR1 SGHDT, CDR2 YYEEEE. The CDR3 sequence is 15 residues long. This chain's CDR3 is CASSLQLSPGNEQFF. The CDR3 DNA reads as TGTGCCAGCAGCTTGCAGCTTTCTCCGGGGAATGAGCAGTTCTTC.

This clone was observed once. The chain links TRBV5-4 to TRBJ2-7, with D tentatively TRBD1 (6 bases). CDR3 length equals 14 residues. Per the germline V gene, CDR1 is SGHNT and CDR2 is YYREEE (reference sequence). V was trimmed by 0 bases and J by 2 bases, leaving 9 bases between them. The CDR3 DNA follows: TGTGCCAGCAGCTTGGACAGGGCTCCCTACGAGCAGTACTTC. This codes for CASSLDRAPYEQYF.

The chain recombines TRBV19 with TRBJ2-1; possibly TRBD2 for D (5 bases). Looked up from germline, CDR1 is LNHDA and CDR2 is SQIVND (reference sequence). This CDR3 has 15 amino acids. With 3 bases removed from V and 6 bases from J, the gap between germline ends came to 15 bases. The CDR3 sequence is CASSIASRGGNEQFF. The CDR3 coding sequence is TGTGCCAGTAGTATTGCGTCCCGCGGAGGCAATGAGCAGTTCTTC.

This clone was detected a few times. This sequence joins TRBV15 and TRBJ1-6, with no clear D. V lost 0 bases and J 9 bases, leaving 6 bases between the germline ends. The CDR3 is 13 residues long. Germline V gives CDR1 LNHNV, CDR2 YYDKDF (reference sequence). The CDR3, as DNA: TGTGCCACCAGCAGAGAGAGTGGTTCACCCCTCCACTTT. Encoded protein: CATSRESGSPLHF.

Only a few counts were recorded for this clone. V and J are TRBV27 and TRBJ2-7; 8 bases align to TRBD1. Germline-derived CDR1 and CDR2 are MNHEY and SMNVEV (reference sequence). The CDR3 sequence is 16 residues long. V shed 5 bases, J shed 2 bases, and the junction held 11 bases outside the gene matches. CDR3 DNA sequence: TGTGCCAGCAGTACCGAGGGGACAGGTAATACCTACGAGCAGTACTTC. It codes for CASSTEGTGNTYEQYF.

This clone has only one observation. The J gene is TRBJ1-1, the V gene TRBV12-3 or TRBV12-4, with 9 bases fitting TRBD1. J was trimmed by 6 bases and V by 8 bases; bases with no gene match: 7. The length of the CDR3 is 13 residues. The CDR3 DNA reads as TGTGCCAGCGGCGGGACAGGGATCGCTGAAGCTTTCTTT. Translation gives CASGGTGIAEAFF.

This clone was observed once. The rearrangement uses TRBV7-6 and TRBJ2-6; the D is unclear. Germline loops: CDR1 SGHVS, CDR2 FNYEAQ. V dropped 1 base and J dropped 0 bases, with 4 bases sitting between them. The CDR3 length is 15 residues. CDR3: CASSLVLSGANVLTF. CDR3 DNA sequence: TGTGCCAGCAGCTTAGTTCTCTCTGGGGCCAACGTCCTGACTTTC.

The rearrangement links TRBV6-1 to TRBJ1-6; maybe TRBD1 (5 bases). The V and J ends lost 1 base and 3 bases respectively, with 10 bases between them. The CDR3 spans 16 residues. CDR1 and CDR2 (germline): MNHNS, SASEGT. The CDR3 sequence is CASSEGGTYYNSPLHF. CDR3 bases: TGTGCCAGCAGTGAAGGCGGGACTTACTATAATTCACCCCTCCACTTT.

The chain recombines TRBV3-1 (or the pseudogene TRBV3-2) with TRBJ2-1; 9 bases are shared with TRBD2. The junction had 5 bases not matched to a gene; V was cut back by 4 bases and J by 4 bases. CDR3 length equals 15 residues. Looked up from germline, CDR1 is LGHDT and CDR2 is YNNKEL (reference sequence). The CDR3, as DNA: TGTGCCAGCAGCCGACTAGCGGAGTATTACAATGAGCAGTTCTTC. As protein: CASSRLAEYYNEQFF.

Only one count was recorded for this clone. The CDR3 DNA sequence: TGTGCCAGCCAAACCCCAGGGAGGAGCTACACCTTC. Translated: CASQTPGRSYTF. V gene TRBV2 combines with J gene TRBJ1-2; D possibly corresponds to TRBD1 (5 bases). This CDR3 spans 12 amino acids. Germline lookup yields CDR1 SNHLY and CDR2 FYNNEI. The germline V and J ends were trimmed by 8 bases and 9 bases, with 16 bases remaining between them.

The chain carries TRBV2 and TRBJ2-4; tentative D call: TRBD2 (6 bases). The V end was cut by 7 bases, the J end by 1 base, with 29 bases between. CDR1 and CDR2 from the germline V gene are SNHLY and FYNNEI. This CDR3 contains 20 residues. CDR3: CASKPPGLPGEFLAKNIQYF. The CDR3 bases are TGTGCCAGCAAACCACCGGGACTTCCTGGGGAATTTTTGGCCAAAAACATTCAGTACTTC.

The rearrangement uses TRBV9 and TRBJ2-3; the D is unclear. Trimming removed 6 bases at V and 4 bases at J, with 12 bases between. This CDR3 spans 13 amino acids. From germline, CDR1 is SGDLS and CDR2 YYNGEE. CDR3 bases: TGTGCCAGCAATTACCTCCAGGCAGATACGCAGTATTTT. Translating gives CASNYLQADTQYF.

The rearrangement joins TRBV19 to TRBJ2-6; TRBD1 might be the D (5 bases). V was cut by 2 bases and J by 0 bases, with 5 bases left in between. The CDR3 is made up of 15 amino acids. Per germline, CDR1 LNHDA and CDR2 SQIVND (reference sequence). The CDR3 reads CASSIRGSGANVLTF. The CDR3 DNA reads as TGTGCCAGTAGTATAAGGGGCTCTGGGGCCAACGTCCTGACTTTC. The full variable domain, its missing parts supplied by reference TRBV19 and TRBJ2-6, is DGGITQSPKYLFRKEGQNVTLSCEQNLNHDAMYWYRQDPGQGLRLIYYSQIVNDFQKGDIAEGYSVSREKKESFPLTVTSAQKNPTAFYLCASSIRGSGANVLTFGAGSRLTVL.

The chain recombines TRBV30 with TRBJ1-3; tentatively, D is TRBD1 (5 bases). V shed 0 bases and J shed 4 bases, with 13 bases lying between them. The V gene's germline CDR1 is GTSNPN and CDR2 SVGIG (reference sequence). The CDR3 sequence is 15 residues long. The CDR3 coding sequence is TGTGCCTGGAGTGTTGGAGGGGTTGTAGGAAACACCATATATTTT. This codes for CAWSVGGVVGNTIYF.

The chain uses TRBV6-5 and TRBJ2-5; a possible D gene is TRBD1 (5 bases). Germline assignment: CDR1 MNHEY and CDR2 SVGAGI. V dropped 7 bases and J dropped 1 base, with 16 bases sitting between them. The CDR3 runs to 15 residues. DNA of the CDR3: TGTGCCAGCACCCAGAAAGGGGCAGCCCAAGAGACCCAGTACTTC. Translated: CASTQKGAAQETQYF.

The V call is TRBV6-5, the J call TRBJ2-7; D perhaps matches TRBD2 (7 bases). CDR1 is MNHEY and CDR2 is SVGAGI in the germline V gene. Trimming cost V 7 bases and J 0 bases, with 16 bases left between them. The CDR3 loop spans 15 amino acids. The CDR3 here is CASKGGGLSSYEQYF. The DNA for the CDR3 is TGTGCCAGCAAGGGGGGGGGACTTAGCTCCTACGAGCAGTACTTC.

This rearrangement joins TRBV28 to TRBJ1-6; D perhaps matches TRBD1 (6 bases). Deletions cut 4 bases from V and 8 bases from J, with 12 bases between. CDR3 length equals 14 residues. Germline V gives CDR1 MDHEN, CDR2 SYDVKM. The CDR3 loop reads CASSYTGRDSPLHF. The CDR3 bases are TGTGCCAGCAGTTATACAGGGAGGGATTCACCCCTCCACTTT.

V is TRBV13 and J is TRBJ2-7; 7 bases map to TRBD2. The V and J ends lost 5 bases and 1 base, in that order; junction bases with no gene match: 11. Germline V lookup: CDR1 PRHDT, CDR2 FYEKMQ (reference sequence). CDR3 size: 16 residues. Written as DNA, the CDR3 is TGTGCCAGCAGCCCTCGGCTGAGCGGGGCTTCCTACGAGCAGTACTTC. It codes for CASSPRLSGASYEQYF. The full variable domain, rest sourced from reference TRBV13 and TRBJ2-7, is AAGVIQSPRHLIKEKRETATLKCYPIPRHDTVYWYQQGPGQDPQFLISFYEKMQSDKGSIPDRFSAQQFSDYHSELNMSSLELGDSALYFCASSPRLSGASYEQYFGPGTRLTVT.

The genes are TRBV5-6 and TRBJ1-1; D is uncertain. Per the germline V gene, CDR1 is SGHDT and CDR2 is YYEEEE. This CDR3 contains 13 residues. The V end was cut by 0 bases, the J end by 1 base, with 4 bases between. The CDR3: CASSLGGNTEAFF. DNA for the CDR3: TGTGCCAGCAGCTTGGGAGGGAACACTGAAGCTTTCTTT.

The chain is built from TRBV18 and TRBJ1-2, with 7 bases that match TRBD1. Germline V gives CDR1 KGHSH, CDR2 LQKENI. The CDR3 has 16 residues. V was clipped by 2 bases and J by 3 bases; unmatched bases: 9. The CDR3: CASSPSIVRGDYGYTF. DNA of the CDR3: TGTGCCAGCTCACCATCTATCGTCAGGGGGGACTATGGCTACACCTTC.

The CDR3 spells CASSSKLTGTSGYNEQFF. CDR3 in DNA: TGTGCCAGCAGTTCAAAACTCACCGGGACTAGCGGTTACAATGAGCAGTTCTTC. The V and J genes are TRBV28 and TRBJ2-1, with 11 bases lining up with TRBD2. The length of the CDR3 is 18 residues. CDR1 MDHEN and CDR2 SYDVKM come from the germline V gene. Losses at the gene ends were 4 bases for V and 4 bases for J; bases not matched to a gene: 12.

The rearrangement links TRBV7-3 to TRBJ2-3; D gene unclear. The germline V gene encodes CDR1 SGHTA and CDR2 FQGTGA. V was shortened by 1 base and J by 4 bases, with 9 bases between the two germline ends. The CDR3 has 14 residues. The CDR3 reads CASSLRPSADTQYF. The CDR3 region has the DNA TGTGCCAGCAGCTTAAGGCCTTCCGCAGATACGCAGTATTTT.

The chain has TRBV4-2 and TRBJ2-5; 15 bases agree with TRBD2. Trimming at V came to 2 bases and at J to 5 bases, leaving 3 bases not matched to a gene. The germline gives CDR1 LGHNA, CDR2 YNFKEQ. CDR3 length: 16 amino acids. CDR3 nucleotides: TGTGCCAGCAGCCAACCAGGGACTAGCGGGAGGGAGACCCAGTACTTC. As protein: CASSQPGTSGRETQYF.

J is TRBJ2-5 and V is TRBV28; D might be TRBD1 (5 bases). Per the germline V gene, CDR1 is MDHEN and CDR2 is SYDVKM. CDR3 length: 13 amino acids. Trimming removed 8 bases from V and 1 base from J, with 11 bases in between. The CDR3 protein is CASLPDSQETQYF. The CDR3 nucleotides are TGTGCCAGCTTACCAGACAGCCAAGAGACCCAGTACTTC.

The V call is TRBV5-4, the J call TRBJ2-5; D uncertain. This CDR3 spans 13 amino acids. Germline CDR1 and CDR2: SGHNT and YYREEE (reference sequence). Between the trimmed V and J ends, which lost 0 bases and 2 bases, there was a span of 5 bases. CDR3 loop: CASSLEPQETQYF. In DNA, the CDR3 is TGTGCCAGCAGCTTGGAGCCGCAAGAGACCCAGTACTTC.

The V and J genes are TRBV27 and TRBJ1-5; possible D gene TRBD1, 6 bases. The CDR3 consists of 15 residues. Germline assignment: CDR1 MNHEY and CDR2 SMNVEV (reference sequence). Trimming left V 2 bases short and J 3 bases short, with 11 bases between. This CDR3 is CASSLAGANNQPQHF. Here the CDR3 DNA reads TGTGCCAGCAGTTTAGCAGGGGCGAACAATCAGCCCCAGCATTTT.